This TCR beta chain emerged from a study of T cell changes during pregnancy in multiple sclerosis. Germline values: CDR1 MNHEY, CDR2 SMNVEV (reference sequence). The CDR3 loop spans 13 amino acids. V trimming: 6 bases; J trimming: 8 bases; junction bases outside the gene matches: 6. Repertoires were generated with immunoSEQ multiplex PCR, while TCRdb's copy carries only in-frame clones and drops some. Of more than 45,000 clones listed, about nine tenths were seen once; the top ten hold about 0.6%. V gene TRBV27 combines with J gene TRBJ1-4, with TRBD1 matching 7 bases. The TCR sequence derives from a female donor with multiple sclerosis, enrolled in a pregnancy study. The sequencing used CD4+ T cells from peripheral blood mononuclear cells, collected after pregnancy. DNA for the CDR3: TGTGCCAGCAGCGGGACAGCGGAAGAAAAACTGTTTTTT. This translates into CASSGTAEEKLFF.